This entry lists 20 T cell receptor beta chains sequenced from one sample in a study of tumor-infiltrating lymphocytes in primary liver carcinoma. Co-extracted RNA and DNA came from 20-30 mg of unsorted bulk tissue. Using a constant-region primer together with ProtoScript II reverse transcriptase, TCR beta cDNA was made from around 0.55 ug of total RNA. Employing slightly modified ARM-PCR, three nested multiplex PCR rounds were run, and these gave rise to the TCR beta libraries. PCR rounds one and two used TRBV1-TRBV30 forward primers with a C-beta reverse primer for around 11 cycles each. Each CDR3 protein gets one entry after TCRdb re-called the multiplex PCR reads with MiXCR. The sample lists 100,000 or so distinct CDR3 sequences, about 70% occurring once. The material sequenced was liver tumor tissue from sampling region 2. Subset reported: tumor region T2, inferior pole. These receptors were obtained from an older woman with primary liver carcinoma and hepatitis B virus infection.

The V call is TRBV29-1, the J call TRBJ2-3; the D gene is possibly TRBD1 (6 bases). Germline V gene data show CDR1 as SQVTM and CDR2 as ANQGSEA. The CDR3 is 14 residues long. In DNA form, the CDR3 reads TGCAGTGCTGGGTTCGGACAGTGCACAGATACGCAGTATTTT. Protein product: CSAGFGQCTDTQYF.

V gene TRBV5-1 combines with J gene TRBJ2-1, with 9 bases identical to TRBD2. Per the germline V gene, CDR1 is SGHRS and CDR2 is YFSETQ. The CDR3 consists of 17 residues. V lost 0 bases and J lost 7; bases outside the gene matches: 11. CDR3 protein: CASSLAVAGERANEQFF. The DNA for the CDR3 is TGCGCCAGCAGCTTGGCCGTAGCGGGAGAGAGAGCGAATGAGCAGTTCTTC.

In DNA form, the CDR3 reads TGTGCCAGCTGTCCCAGGACAGGGACTGAAGCTTTCTTT. This sequence encodes CASCPRTGTEAFF. The chain employs TRBV12-3 or TRBV12-4 and TRBJ1-1, with 8 bases identical to TRBD1. Trimming at V came to 8 bases and at J to 5 bases, leaving 7 bases not matched to a gene. The CDR3 spans 13 residues.

A remark on this clonotype: A junction end diverges from the germline sequence, so it may reflect a read error. The gene calls are TRBV11-2 and TRBJ2-1; 7 bases agree with TRBD1. The CDR3 spans 17 residues. The germline gives CDR1 SGHAT, CDR2 FQNNGV. CDR3 protein: CASNLRPGQIFYNEQFF. DNA for the CDR3: TGTGCCAGCAACTTACGACCGGGACAGATATTCTACAATGAGCAGTTCTTT.

In this sample, this clonotype turned up once. The chain combines TRBV2 with TRBJ1-5; D not resolved. Germline V gives CDR1 SNHLY, CDR2 FYNNEI. The CDR3 is made up of 13 amino acids. V was cut by 0 bases and J by 5 bases, with 5 bases left in between. The CDR3 bases are TGTGCCAGCAGTGAAGCCTCAGATCAGCCCCAGCATTTT. Encoded protein: CASSEASDQPQHF.

This clonotype was found a few times. Compared with germline, one end of the junction differs, possibly owing to a read error. The chain combines TRBV11-1 with TRBJ2-7, with D possibly being TRBD1 or TRBD2 (5 bases each). Per the germline V gene, CDR1 is SGHAT and CDR2 is FQDESV (reference sequence). The CDR3 is 15 residues long. As DNA, the CDR3 is TGTGCTAGCAGCCTGACGCGCCGGGGCGCCTACGAGCAGTACTTC. It translates to CASSLTRRGAYEQYF.

This clonotype appeared a single time. At one boundary the junction diverges from the germline segment, which might be a read error. This chain links TRBV7-8 with TRBJ2-1; 7 bases line up with TRBD1. Per germline, CDR1 SGHVS and CDR2 FQNEAQ. The CDR3 loop spans 17 amino acids. The chain's CDR3 is CVSSAELQGPWARGQFF. The CDR3 coding sequence is TGTGTCAGCAGCGCCGAATTACAGGGGCCATGGGCCAGGGGGCAGTTCTTC.

The V and J genes are TRBV12-3 or TRBV12-4 and TRBJ1-2; D remains unclear. Trimming pared 6 bases from V and 6 bases from J, leaving 14 bases between. The length of the CDR3 is 13 residues. The CDR3 sequence is CASRFGQVNGYTF. The DNA of the CDR3 is TGTGCCAGCAGATTCGGGCAGGTCAATGGCTACACCTTC.

This clonotype showed up just once. Since no conserved phenylalanine or tryptophan closes the CDR3, a read error is the likely cause. The DNA is omitted, as the CDR3 cannot be located on it reliably, and the CDR3 follows TCRdb's listing. The V and J genes are TRBV29-1 and TRBJ2-7; the table's D call TRBD1 went unverified against the DNA. Germline V gene lookup returns CDR1 SQVTM and CDR2 ANQGSEA. The CDR3 length is 12 residues, termini included. The CDR3 reads CSVRTGRYEQYS.

In its sample, this clonotype was seen a few times. At one end the junction does not follow the germline gene, possibly because of a read error. The chain uses TRBV30 and TRBJ2-5; D gene unclear. CDR1 and CDR2 (germline): GTSNPN, SVGIG (reference sequence). This CDR3 is 12 amino acids long. In DNA, the CDR3 is TGTGCCTGGAGCGATAACGTAGAGGCCCAGTACTTC. Amino acids: CAWSDNVEAQYF. Full variable domain (remainder filled in from reference TRBV30 and TRBJ2-5): SQTIHQWPATLVQPVGSPLSLECTVEGTSNPNLYWYRQAAGRGLQLLFYSVGIGQISSEVPQNLSASRPQDRQFILSSKKLLLSDSGFYLCAWSDNVEAQYFGPGTRLLVL.

Regarding this clonotype: The CDR3 does not close with the conserved phenylalanine or tryptophan, likely indicating a read error. The limits of the CDR3 on the DNA are not certain, so only TCRdb's listed CDR3 is given. This chain joins TRBV11-2 and TRBJ1-6. Germline V lookup: CDR1 SGHAT, CDR2 FQNNGV. The CDR3 sequence runs 15 residues, both termini included. The CDR3 sequence: CASRLDPGRNSPLRS.

Points on this clonotype: This may stem from a read error, because a much larger clone lies one nucleotide away. This chain uses TRBV7-8 with TRBJ2-1; D possibly corresponds to TRBD2 (5 bases). Germline V gene data show CDR1 as SGHVS and CDR2 as FQNEAQ. V lost 5 bases, J lost 10 bases, and 21 bases lay in between. The CDR3 consists of 15 residues. The CDR3 sequence: CASSHISVRVFEQFF. In nucleotides, the CDR3 is TGTGCCAGCAGCCACATTAGCGTGAGGGTCTTCGAGCAGTTCTTC.

Remarks on this clonotype: Given the absence of the conserved phenylalanine or tryptophan at the CDR3 end, a read error is likely. The chain uses TRBV11-2 and TRBJ2-1; D call uncertain. This CDR3 has 15 amino acids. Germline values: CDR1 SGHAT, CDR2 FQNNGV. The CDR3 coding sequence is TGTGACAGCAGCTTAGAGAGCAGGAGTGTGAGTGAGCAGTTCATC. It specifies CDSSLESRSVSEQFI.

The rearrangement links TRBV11-2 to TRBJ2-7; 12 positions agree with TRBD2. Germline assignment: CDR1 SGHAT and CDR2 FQNNGV. Trimming cost V 6 bases and J 7 bases; bases outside gene matches: 7. This CDR3 spans 14 amino acids. This chain's CDR3 is CASRLTSGSFEQYF. The CDR3 coding sequence is TGTGCCAGCAGATTGACTAGCGGGAGTTTTGAGCAGTACTTC.

Regarding this clonotype: This likely comes from a read error, as the CDR3 has no conserved phenylalanine or tryptophan at its end. The J gene is TRBJ2-3, the V gene TRBV11-2; TRBD1 aligns across 9 bases. Germline V gives CDR1 SGHAT, CDR2 FQNNGV. The CDR3 sequence is 17 residues long. CDR3 sequence: CVSSLDVRTGVTDTQYS. CDR3 nucleotide sequence: TGTGTCAGCAGCTTAGATGTTCGGACAGGGGTCACAGATACGCAGTATTCT.

Concerning this clonotype itself: The junction does not match germline at one end; this may be a read error. The CDR3 coding sequence is TGTACCAGCAGTTATAGCGGGGGGGATAACATTCAGTACTTC. Amino acid sequence: CTSSYSGGDNIQYF. The rearrangement joins TRBV5-4 to TRBJ2-4; 11 bases line up with TRBD2. The length of the CDR3 is 14 residues. Germline V gives CDR1 SGHNT, CDR2 YYREEE (reference sequence).

This chain connects TRBV11-2 to TRBJ2-7; D unclear. Germline V gene lookup returns CDR1 SGHAT and CDR2 FQNNGV. The CDR3 consists of 14 residues. V lost 4 bases, J lost 1 base, and 11 bases lay in between. CDR3 coding DNA: TGTGCCAGCAGCTCCGGGCGTACTTCCTACGAGCAGTACTTC. As protein: CASSSGRTSYEQYF. Full variable domain (remainder filled in from reference TRBV11-2 and TRBJ2-7): EAGVAQSPRYKIIEKRQSVAFWCNPISGHATLYWYQQILGQGPKLLIQFQNNGVVDDSQLPKDRFSAERLKGVDSTLKIQPAKLEDSAVYLCASSSGRTSYEQYFGPGTRLTVT.

This clonotype was seen only once. This is likely a read error, given that the CDR3 carries no conserved phenylalanine or tryptophan at its end. V and J are TRBV7-8 and TRBJ2-1; D call uncertain. Per the germline V gene, CDR1 is SGHVS and CDR2 is FQNEAQ. V shed 7 bases and J shed 4 bases, with 5 bases lying between them. CDR3 length: 11 amino acids. The CDR3 loop reads CASKLYNEQFL. The DNA for the CDR3 is TGTGCCAGCAAGCTGTACAATGAGCAGTTCTTA.

The chain employs TRBV5-5 and TRBJ1-4; a weak D match, TRBD1 (5 bases). Germline CDR1 SGHKS, CDR2 YYEKEE (reference sequence). CDR3 length equals 16 residues. V lost 0 bases, J lost 3 bases, and 12 bases lay in between. As DNA, the CDR3 is TGTGCCAGCAGCTTGGTACAGGAAAGGGCTAATGAAAAACTGTTTTTT. Encoded protein: CASSLVQERANEKLFF.

This clonotype was counted ten times or more. V usage is TRBV28 and J usage is TRBJ1-2, with a possible D match to TRBD1 (5 bases). In germline, CDR1 is MDHEN, CDR2 SYDVKM. Trimming stripped 10 bases from V and 6 bases from J, with 18 bases between. The CDR3 has 13 residues. CDR3 in DNA: TGTGCCACACAGGTCGGAGGGTTGAATGGCTACACCTTC. It encodes CATQVGGLNGYTF.